Each of the 12 T cell receptor beta chains below was sequenced from the same sample in a study of blood T cell repertoires in COVID-19. The table came from immunoSEQ multiplex PCR; TCRdb's copy has only in-frame clones and leaves some out. The data show about 100,000 clones, more than 75% seen once. The sample was peripheral blood. Receptors originate from a woman aged 30 to 39 with acute or convalescent COVID-19.

This chain joins TRBV19 and TRBJ1-2; D is perhaps TRBD1 (6 bases). In germline, CDR1 is LNHDA, CDR2 SQIVND (reference sequence). The CDR3 length is 11 residues. Trimming cost V 9 bases and J 8 bases, with 13 bases left between them. The CDR3 is CASRTGGGYTF. The CDR3 DNA reads as TGTGCCAGCAGAACTGGGGGCGGCTACACCTTC.

In its sample, this clone was seen once. The V gene is TRBV7-2, the J gene TRBJ1-5; D possibly corresponds to TRBD1 (5 bases). Trimming removed 1 base at V and 7 bases at J, with 8 bases between. Germline values: CDR1 SGHTA, CDR2 FQGNSA. This CDR3 is built from 13 residues. This CDR3 reads CASSLGRGQPQHF. The CDR3 region has the DNA TGTGCCAGCAGCTTAGGGCGGGGCCAGCCCCAGCATTTT. The full variable domain, rest sourced from reference TRBV7-2 and TRBJ1-5, is GAGVSQSPSNKVTEKGKDVELRCDPISGHTALYWYRQSLGQGLEFLIYFQGNSAPDKSGLPSDRFSAERTGGSVSTLTIQRTQQEDSAVYLCASSLGRGQPQHFGDGTRLSIL.

The chain recombines TRBV15 with TRBJ2-6, with a possible D match to TRBD1 (6 bases). This CDR3 is 15 amino acids long. V shed 4 bases and J shed 2 bases, with 9 bases lying between them. Germline V gene lookup returns CDR1 LNHNV and CDR2 YYDKDF (reference sequence). In DNA, the CDR3 is TGTGCCACCAGCAACTGGGGGCCTGGGGCCAACGTCCTGACTTTC. Its protein is CATSNWGPGANVLTF.

This clone has a handful of counts. V gene TRBV7-3 combines with J gene TRBJ1-5; 8 bases align to TRBD1. Germline loops: CDR1 SGHTA, CDR2 FQGTGA. CDR3 length equals 21 residues. The junction had 21 bases not matched to a gene; V was cut back by 4 bases and J by 1 base. CDR3 sequence: CASSSPSEEAGGPWSNQPQHF. Written as DNA, the CDR3 is TGTGCCAGCAGCTCCCCCTCCGAGGAGGCAGGGGGCCCGTGGAGCAATCAGCCCCAGCATTTT.

The chain recombines TRBV19 with TRBJ2-3, with D unresolved. Germline CDR1 is LNHDA and CDR2 is SQIVND (reference sequence). The CDR3 is 17 amino acids. V was pared by 2 bases and J by 0 bases, with 15 bases between. The CDR3 region is CASSIRQVSFSTDTQYF. DNA for the CDR3: TGTGCCAGTAGTATAAGGCAGGTCAGCTTTAGCACAGATACGCAGTATTTT. Full variable domain (remainder filled in from reference TRBV19 and TRBJ2-3): DGGITQSPKYLFRKEGQNVTLSCEQNLNHDAMYWYRQDPGQGLRLIYYSQIVNDFQKGDIAEGYSVSREKKESFPLTVTSAQKNPTAFYLCASSIRQVSFSTDTQYFGPGTRLTVL.

This clone is a singleton in its sample. The gene calls are TRBV2 and TRBJ1-1, with TRBD1 identical over 7 bases. The V gene end was trimmed by 5 bases and the J gene end by 0 bases; junction bases not matched to a gene: 3. The length of the CDR3 is 14 residues. Germline lookup yields CDR1 SNHLY and CDR2 FYNNEI. The CDR3 sequence: CASSYRGMNTEAFF. Written as DNA, the CDR3 is TGTGCCAGCAGTTACAGGGGAATGAACACTGAAGCTTTCTTT.

This clone was seen only once. The chain is built from TRBV6-6 and TRBJ1-5, with D maybe TRBD1 (6 bases). Germline V gene sequence: CDR1 MNHNY, CDR2 SVGAGI (reference sequence). V was pared by 4 bases and J by 11 bases, with 15 bases between. This CDR3 contains 13 residues. CDR3 bases: TGTGCCAGCAGTTTAGGGGAGGGGGGGACCCAGCATTTT. Translation gives CASSLGEGGTQHF.

The chain has TRBV19 and TRBJ1-2; D ambiguous. The V end lost 10 bases, the J end lost 7 bases, and 13 bases lay between the germline ends. Germline CDR1 and CDR2: LNHDA and SQIVND (reference sequence). The CDR3 consists of 11 residues. CDR3 residues: CATGRRSGYTF. CDR3 DNA: TGTGCCACTGGACGGAGGAGTGGCTACACCTTC.

The rearrangement joins TRBV5-6 to TRBJ1-2, with no clear D. The ends were cut back, 4 bases at V and 6 bases at J, with 13 bases in the middle. CDR1 SGHDT and CDR2 YYEEEE come from the germline V gene. This CDR3 region has 13 residues. Here the CDR3 DNA reads TGTGCCAGCAGCCTAGAAAACATGAATGGCTACACCTTC. This translates into CASSLENMNGYTF.

The gene calls are TRBV3-1 (or the pseudogene TRBV3-2) and TRBJ1-5, with D possibly matching TRBD1 (6 bases). The V and J ends lost 5 bases and 3 bases respectively, with 14 bases between them. The V gene's germline CDR1 is LGHDT and CDR2 YNNKEL (reference sequence). This CDR3 spans 15 amino acids. Written as DNA, the CDR3 is TGTGCCAGCAGCTCCAGGACAGTAACCAATCAGCCCCAGCATTTT. Its translation is CASSSRTVTNQPQHF.

The V and J genes are TRBV4-2 and TRBJ1-1; 8 bases are a match to TRBD1. This CDR3 region has 14 residues. V was pared by 6 bases and J by 5 bases, with 8 bases of the junction left unmatched. Germline V lookup: CDR1 LGHNA, CDR2 YNFKEQ. The CDR3 nucleotides are TGTGCCAGCAGGTCGACAGGGGCCGGAACTGAAGCTTTCTTT. Translated, it gives CASRSTGAGTEAFF.

The chain is built from TRBV9 and TRBJ2-7; 13 bases are a match to TRBD2. The CDR3 is 16 amino acids. V lost 3 bases, J lost 7 bases, and 10 bases stayed unmatched. In germline, CDR1 is SGDLS, CDR2 YYNGEE. CDR3 region: CASSALGGLAGSEQYF. For the CDR3, the DNA is TGTGCCAGCAGCGCCCTCGGGGGACTAGCGGGGTCGGAGCAGTACTTC.